Below, 13 T cell receptor beta chains from the same sample are listed, as sequenced in a study of T cells in Graves' hyperthyroidism and ophthalmopathy. RNA transcripts yielded amplified TCR beta CDR3 regions. TCR CDR3 regions were first amplified by RT-PCR with HTBI primers. MiXCR, applied by TCRdb to the multiplex PCR reads, yields one record per CDR3 protein. Here the sample spans a few hundred thousand distinct CDR3 sequences, about 15% being singletons. Sequencing was carried out using blood. The receptors were sampled from a woman aged 45-65 years with Graves' hyperthyroidism.

This clonotype appeared many times. V usage is TRBV19 and J usage is TRBJ1-1; no definite D call. Looked up from germline, CDR1 is LNHDA and CDR2 is SQIVND (reference sequence). CDR3 length equals 11 residues. V shed 7 bases and J shed 4 bases, with 7 bases lying between them. The CDR3 sequence: CASISSTEAFF. The CDR3 nucleotides read TGTGCCAGTATTAGTTCCACTGAAGCTTTCTTT.

This chain links TRBV9 with TRBJ2-1; a possible D gene is TRBD2 (6 bases). The CDR3 runs 19 residues. V lost 0 bases and J 0 bases, leaving 19 bases between the germline ends. The V gene's germline CDR1 is SGDLS and CDR2 YYNGEE. The chain's CDR3 is CASSVDPVYGLSSYNEQFF. Written as DNA, the CDR3 is TGTGCCAGCAGCGTAGACCCGGTATACGGACTAAGCTCCTACAATGAGCAGTTCTTC.

A note on this clonotype: A clone one base away is much larger, so this may be a read error. The chain uses TRBV18 and TRBJ2-7; TRBD1 matches at 7 bases. The germline CDR1 and CDR2 sequences are KGHSH and LQKENI. This CDR3 is 13 amino acids long. CDR3 sequence: CVSSPGQTYEQYF. The CDR3 DNA is TGTGTCAGCTCACCGGGACAGACCTACGAGCAGTACTTC.

This clonotype has at least ten counts. V usage is TRBV3-1 and J usage is TRBJ2-1, with D perhaps matching TRBD2 (5 bases). From germline, CDR1 is LGHDT and CDR2 YNNKEL (reference sequence). The V and J ends lost 4 bases and 10 bases respectively, with 14 bases between them. The length of the CDR3 is 13 residues. Here the CDR3 DNA reads TGTGCCAGCAGCCTTCGGACTCCCGGCGAGCAGTTCTTC. Translation gives CASSLRTPGEQFF.

This clonotype has just a few counts. A single base separates this from a much larger clone, so it may be a read error. The chain is built from TRBV7-8 and TRBJ2-1; possible D gene TRBD2, 5 bases. The CDR3 is 19 residues long. Trimming shortened V by 5 bases and J by 8 bases, and 31 bases separated the two germline ends. The germline V gene has CDR1 SGHVS and CDR2 FQNEAQ. CDR3 nucleotide sequence: TGTGCCAGCAGCCCTAGTTCCTCTAGCAACCTCCCTTCGGACGATGAGCAGTTCTTC. The encoded protein is CASSPSSSSNLPSDDEQFF. Using reference TRBV7-8 and TRBJ2-1 for the parts outside the CDR3, the full variable domain is GAGVSQSPRYKVAKRGQDVALRCDPISGHVSLFWYQQALGQGPEFLTYFQNEAQLDKSGLPSDRFFAERPEGSVSTLKIQRTQQEDSAVYLCASSPSSSSNLPSDDEQFFGPGTRLTVL.

As for this clonotype: A much larger clone differs from this one at a single base, so this may be a read error. V usage is TRBV29-1 and J usage is TRBJ2-7; perhaps TRBD1 as D (6 bases). Between the trimmed V and J ends, which lost 7 bases and 3 bases, there was a span of 16 bases. The length of the CDR3 is 13 residues. In germline, CDR1 is SQVTM, CDR2 ANQGSEA. The CDR3 sequence: CSAYGQSFYEQYF. The CDR3 coding sequence is TGCAGCGCCTACGGACAGAGCTTCTACGAGCAGTACTTC.

This chain links TRBV7-2 with TRBJ1-2; unclear D gene. The V end was cut by 6 bases, the J end by 0 bases, with 8 bases between. CDR1 and CDR2 from the germline V gene are SGHTA and FQGNSA. The CDR3 runs to 13 residues. CDR3 loop: CASSLDTNYGYTF. CDR3 DNA: TGTGCCAGCAGTCTCGACACTAACTATGGCTACACCTTC.

The sample holds many counts of this clonotype. The chain has TRBV20-1 and TRBJ1-5; a possible D gene is TRBD1 (5 bases). Germline V gene lookup returns CDR1 DFQATT and CDR2 SNEGSKA (reference sequence). CDR3 length: 12 amino acids. V was trimmed by 2 bases and J by 4 bases, leaving 6 bases between them. The CDR3 reads CSARQGNQPQHF. The CDR3 DNA is TGCAGTGCTAGACAGGGAAATCAGCCCCAGCATTTT.

V usage is TRBV7-9 and J usage is TRBJ2-7; 11 nucleotides line up with TRBD2. With V trimmed by 6 bases and J by 2 bases, 9 bases remained unmatched. This CDR3 contains 16 residues. Germline V gives CDR1 SEHNR, CDR2 FQNEAQ (reference sequence). The CDR3 loop reads CASSPQSTSGTYEQYF. The CDR3, as DNA: TGTGCCAGCAGTCCTCAATCGACTAGCGGGACCTACGAGCAGTACTTC.

This clonotype has more than one count but fewer than ten. The chain couples TRBV12-3 or TRBV12-4 to TRBJ1-5; 7 bases line up with TRBD1. V shed 6 bases, J shed 0 bases, and the junction held 5 bases outside the gene matches. The CDR3 runs to 15 residues. The CDR3 loop is CASRVQGNSNQPQHF. The CDR3 DNA follows: TGTGCCAGCAGGGTACAGGGGAATAGCAATCAGCCCCAGCATTTT.

There are a few counts of this clonotype. The chain recombines TRBV20-1 with TRBJ2-2, with D unresolved. Germline CDR1 DFQATT, CDR2 SNEGSKA (reference sequence). The CDR3 contains 14 residues. Trimming took 0 bases from V and 4 from J, leaving 9 bases between them. The CDR3 region has the DNA TGCAGTGCTAGAGATCCGGATGGCACCGGGGAGCTGTTTTTT. Translating gives CSARDPDGTGELFF.

This clonotype was counted at least ten times. In DNA, the CDR3 is TGCGCCAGCAGCCCTAGGACAGGGTCTCCATACGAGCAGTACTTC. Translating it yields CASSPRTGSPYEQYF. This rearrangement joins TRBV5-1 to TRBJ2-7, with TRBD1 identical over 8 bases. The V and J ends lost 4 bases and 4 bases, in that order; junction bases with no gene match: 10. Per the germline V gene, CDR1 is SGHRS and CDR2 is YFSETQ. The CDR3 is made up of 15 amino acids.

This clonotype was counted many times. The gene calls are TRBV12-3 or TRBV12-4 and TRBJ2-1; D possibly corresponds to TRBD2 (7 bases). Trimming removed 6 bases from V and 12 bases from J, with 15 bases in between. CDR3 length: 12 amino acids. As DNA, the CDR3 is TGTGCCAGCAGCTTGGGGGGGCGCCTGCAGTTCTTC. It codes for CASSLGGRLQFF.